The entry below describes one T cell receptor beta chain. With random hexamers, reverse transcription was performed on about 0.5 to 1 ug of RNA. Amplification of TCR beta CDR3 spanned 54 Vbeta and 13 Jbeta via immunoSEQ multiplex PCR. From the immunoSEQ multiplex PCR reads, TCRdb called clonotypes with MiXCR, one entry per CDR3 protein. The sample lists a few hundred thousand distinct CDR3 sequences, roughly 85% occurring once. V was trimmed by 0 bases and J by 0 bases, leaving 15 bases between them. Germline lookup yields CDR1 SGHTA and CDR2 FQGNSA. This CDR3 has 18 amino acids. The data were obtained in a study of CD8 T cells in Susac syndrome. Treatment-naive patients with stable or active relapsing-remitting disease were the multiple sclerosis controls.

This TCR was recovered from a human donor with multiple sclerosis. The chain employs TRBV7-2 and TRBJ1-5; D remains ambiguous. Material: CD8+ T cells from PBMCs. The CDR3 DNA is TGTGCCAGCAGCTTAGCGCAGAGGGCCCTGAATAGCAATCAGCCCCAGCATTTT. It translates to CASSLAQRALNSNQPQHF.